This TCR beta chain was recorded in a study of T cells expressing NK-cell markers. The overall study: Researchers got TCR beta repertoires out of sorted CD3+CD56+NKG2C+, CD3+CD56+NKG2C- and CD3+CD56-NKG2C+ T cells.

Germline values: CDR1 GTSNPN, CDR2 SVGIG (reference sequence). This CDR3 has 16 residues. Comments on this clonotype: Its antigen is not known.

Study findings and constraints: Over 5 donors carried dominant NKG2C+ clonotypes that made up roughly 1.0-8% of their CD8+ T cells.

TCRdb re-analyzed the 5' RACE reads; it lists each CDR3 protein once, without DNA. There are about 150,000 distinct CDR3 sequences in the sample, with around a third held by the top ten. The chain recombines TRBV30 with TRBJ2-3; TCRdb selects TRBD2, and the lack of DNA leaves this call unchecked. Sequencing used blood T cells: a sorted CD56 or NKG2C T cell subset, CD4+ or CD8+ T cells, or bulk PBMC T cells (not recorded which). This receptor was taken from a woman in her fifties or sixties in good health. CDR3: CAWSGLAGESTDTQYF.